Sequencing of this T cell receptor (beta chain) was carried out in a study of response to subunit inactivated influenza vaccine. Study-level points and caveats: Each seasonal influenza vaccination recruits few new T cells, the authors suggested.

In regard to this clonotype: Its target is not known.

TCRdb ran MiXCR on the RT-PCR reads and lists one entry per CDR3 protein. In the table there are hundreds of thousands of distinct CDR3 sequences, 25% of which are singletons. V trimming: 4 bases; J trimming: 1 base; junction bases outside the gene matches: 1. Germline CDR1 reads SQVTM; CDR2 reads ANQGSEA. This CDR3 has 14 amino acids. The rearrangement links TRBV29-1 to TRBJ2-2; 9 bases are a match to TRBD1. This clonotype originated in a man aged 45 to 65 who received an inactivated influenza vaccine. Here the sequenced sample was CD4+ T cells sorted from PBMCs, taken roughly 5 days after vaccination. The chain's CDR3 is CSVAGQGNTGELFF. CDR3 DNA sequence: TGCAGCGTTGCGGGACAGGGGAACACCGGGGAGCTGTTTTTT.